This passage covers 32 T cell receptor beta chains from one sample sequenced in a study of T cell repertoires in cytomegalovirus infection (dated by TCRdb to about 2019). The instrument was an Illumina HiSeq 1500. Through fastp at Q25 and MiXCR, TCRdb rebuilt clones from the public reads, retaining in-frame beta chains. Each entry merges the rows of one CDR3 protein and shows their most common DNA and genes. The sample yields about 280,000 distinct CDR3 sequences; 20% to 25% were counted once. Of the sample, approximately 19% falls within the top ten clones. Their recognized antigens are unknown. Interpreted using the paper, the treatment or condition label stands for: in vitro stimulation with specific CMV peptide epitopes to enrich CMV-specific T cells. Material: cultured PBMCs, obtained from culture after CMV antigen stimulation. These receptors came from a human donor in good health (CMV status not recorded). Some clones in this sample may be carry-over from other donors' samples.

This clonotype has at least ten counts. This chain links TRBV12-3 or TRBV12-4 with TRBJ1-1, with D possibly being TRBD1 (6 bases). V was cut by 7 bases and J by 3 bases, with 15 bases left in between. The CDR3 contains 14 residues. The CDR3 is CASTSKGVHTEAFF. CDR3 nucleotides: TGTGCCAGCACCTCGAAGGGGGTGCACACTGAAGCTTTCTTT.

The CDR3 DNA is TGTGCCAGCAGTTTCCCCGGGACTATACCCAATGAGCAGTTCTTC. It specifies CASSFPGTIPNEQFF. V usage is TRBV12-3 or TRBV12-4 and J usage is TRBJ2-1, with TRBD2 matching over 7 bases. The CDR3 is 15 residues long. V lost 3 bases, J lost 6 bases, and 8 bases stayed unmatched.

Ten or more counts support this clonotype. V and J are TRBV7-2 and TRBJ1-1; 7 nucleotides agree with TRBD1. V lost 5 bases to trimming and J lost 5 bases; unmatched junction nucleotides: 8. The CDR3 length is 14 residues. The germline V gene has CDR1 SGHTA and CDR2 FQGNSA. The CDR3 protein is CASSPQGSRTEAFF. CDR3 bases: TGTGCCAGCAGCCCACAGGGGTCGAGGACTGAAGCTTTCTTT.

This clonotype was detected only a few times. The chain recombines TRBV27 with TRBJ1-2; 8 nucleotides match TRBD1. With V trimmed by 4 bases and J by 8 bases, 9 bases remained unmatched. Looked up from germline, CDR1 is MNHEY and CDR2 is SMNVEV (reference sequence). CDR3 length: 14 residues. Here the CDR3 DNA reads TGTGCCAGCAGTTCGGGCAGGGGGCGCGGAGGCTACACCTTC. This translates into CASSSGRGRGGYTF.

This clonotype was recorded only once. The J gene is TRBJ1-6, the V gene TRBV6-8; D gene unclear. Trimming pared 8 bases from V and 0 bases from J, leaving 11 bases between. CDR3 length: 15 amino acids. Germline V gene data show CDR1 as MNHGY and CDR2 as SAAAGT. This CDR3 reads CASARESSYNSPLHF. The DNA for the CDR3 is TGTGCCAGCGCAAGGGAGAGCTCCTATAATTCACCCCTCCACTTT.

This clonotype occurred a few times. The DNA for the CDR3 is TGTGCCAGCATCGAGGGGTACTCGTCCTACAATGAGCAGTTCTTC. Translation gives CASIEGYSSYNEQFF. The chain joins TRBV2 to TRBJ2-1, with D perhaps TRBD1 or TRBD2 (5 bases each). This CDR3 contains 15 residues. Germline V gene data show CDR1 as SNHLY and CDR2 as FYNNEI. The ends were cut back, 7 bases at V and 1 base at J, with 14 bases in the middle.

The rearrangement joins TRBV6-2 or TRBV6-3 to TRBJ2-7; TRBD2 matches 7 bases. Germline V gene data show CDR1 as MNHEY and CDR2 as SVGEGT. Trimming took 5 bases from V and 1 from J; bases not matched to a gene: 5. The CDR3 length is 14 residues. The CDR3 loop reads CASSTPGGSYEQYF. For the CDR3, the DNA is TGTGCCAGCAGTACCCCGGGAGGTTCCTACGAGCAGTACTTC.

The chain employs TRBV4-1 and TRBJ2-2; D may match TRBD1 or TRBD2 (5 bases each). Trimming shortened V by 3 bases and J by 9 bases, and 23 bases separated the two germline ends. The CDR3 length is 17 residues. Germline lookup yields CDR1 MGHRA and CDR2 YSYEKL. The CDR3 protein is CASSHDPGRTLWRELFF. Here the CDR3 DNA reads TGCGCCAGCAGCCATGATCCGGGACGGACGTTATGGCGGGAGCTGTTTTTT.

This clonotype turned up a few times. This sequence joins TRBV19 and TRBJ2-1, with 10 bases that match TRBD2. Per germline, CDR1 LNHDA and CDR2 SQIVND (reference sequence). V dropped 5 bases and J dropped 7; count of bases not matched to a gene: 5. The CDR3 is made up of 14 amino acids. The CDR3 loop is CASSLAGAANEQFF. CDR3 coding DNA: TGTGCCAGTAGTCTAGCGGGAGCGGCGAATGAGCAGTTCTTC.

The chain couples TRBV19 to TRBJ1-3; TRBD1 is a possible D gene (6 bases). From germline, CDR1 is LNHDA and CDR2 SQIVND (reference sequence). V was trimmed by 5 bases and J by 0 bases, leaving 11 bases between them. The CDR3 is 15 amino acids. The CDR3 nucleotides are TGTGCCAGTAGTGGGGGGCCCTTCTCTGGAAACACCATATATTTT. Its translation is CASSGGPFSGNTIYF.

This sequence joins TRBV5-4 and TRBJ2-1; D is perhaps TRBD2 (5 bases). Germline V gene sequence: CDR1 SGHNT, CDR2 YYREEE (reference sequence). The V end was cut by 2 bases, the J end by 15 bases, with 12 bases between. This CDR3 has 11 residues. The CDR3 is CASSFNGRRFF. The DNA of the CDR3 is TGTGCCAGCAGCTTTAATGGGAGACGGTTCTTC. Supplemented by reference TRBV5-4 and TRBJ2-1, the full variable domain reads ETGVTQSPTHLIKTRGQQVTLRCSSQSGHNTVSWYQQALGQGPQFIFQYYREEENGRGNFPPRFSGLQFPNYSSELNVNALELDDSALYLCASSFNGRRFFGPGTRLTVL.

This clonotype was detected ten times or more. The chain carries TRBV28 and TRBJ2-2, with TRBD2 matching 15 bases. CDR3 length: 17 amino acids. CDR1 and CDR2 (germline): MDHEN, SYDVKM. V gave up 8 bases and J gave up 4 bases; unmatched junction bases: 8. This CDR3 reads CASGTSGGMGSTGELFF. The DNA of the CDR3 is TGTGCCAGCGGGACTAGCGGGGGGATGGGGAGCACCGGGGAGCTGTTTTTT. Full variable domain (missing parts from reference TRBV28 and TRBJ2-2): DVKVTQSSRYLVKRTGEKVFLECVQDMDHENMFWYRQDPGLGLRLIYFSYDVKMKEKGDIPEGYSVSREKKERFSLILESASTNQTSMYLCASGTSGGMGSTGELFFGEGSRLTVL.

The chain links TRBV27 to TRBJ2-1; D might be TRBD1 or TRBD2, each matching 5 bases. Germline values: CDR1 MNHEY, CDR2 SMNVEV (reference sequence). The CDR3 covers 16 residues. Trimming took off 7 bases at V and 0 bases at J, with 16 bases between the two ends. Here the CDR3 reads CASTSRDGSSYNEQFF. In DNA form, the CDR3 reads TGTGCCAGCACAAGTCGGGACGGAAGCTCCTACAATGAGCAGTTCTTC.

The chain has TRBV5-1 and TRBJ2-7; D is uncertain. The CDR3 has 12 residues. Germline CDR1 is SGHRS and CDR2 is YFSETQ. Trimming cost V 3 bases and J 0 bases, with 4 bases left between them. CDR3 bases: TGCGCCAGCAGCTGGGACTCCTACGAGCAGTACGTC. As protein: CASSWDSYEQYV.

This clonotype was seen a few times. In DNA form, the CDR3 reads TGTGCCAGCAGCTATAGCGGGAGAGAGACCCAGTACTTC. It yields the protein CASSYSGRETQYF. The gene calls are TRBV11-3 and TRBJ2-5, with 9 bases identical to TRBD2. CDR1 and CDR2 (germline): SGHNT, YENEEA. J lost 4 bases, V lost 4 bases, and 1 base had no gene match. The CDR3 loop spans 13 amino acids.

This clonotype has ten or more counts. The chain carries TRBV7-2 and TRBJ2-7; the D is unclear. V gave up 1 base and J gave up 5 bases, with 12 bases separating them. The CDR3 runs 14 residues. The germline CDR1 and CDR2 sequences are SGHTA and FQGNSA. The CDR3 sequence: CASSLGYTGDEQYF. In DNA, the CDR3 is TGTGCCAGCAGCTTAGGTTATACGGGCGACGAGCAGTACTTC.

J is TRBJ2-6 and V is TRBV6-5; 8 bases fit TRBD1. The CDR3 is made up of 16 amino acids. V was clipped by 6 bases and J by 4 bases; unmatched bases: 8. Germline CDR1 reads MNHEY; CDR2 reads SVGAGI. In DNA form, the CDR3 reads TGTGCCAGCAGGAGTCAGGGGGCGGGAGGGGCCAACGTCCTGACTTTC. As protein: CASRSQGAGGANVLTF.

This chain joins TRBV7-6 and TRBJ1-4; 7 bases map to TRBD1. The trim removed 4 bases at V and 6 bases at J, leaving 11 bases unmatched. The CDR3 length is 16 residues. The germline V gene has CDR1 SGHVS and CDR2 FNYEAQ. CDR3 amino acids: CASSSNNRGEDEKLFF. The CDR3, as DNA: TGTGCCAGCAGCTCCAATAACAGGGGAGAAGATGAAAAACTGTTTTTT.

This clonotype has at least ten counts. The chain joins TRBV7-6 to TRBJ2-3; 7 bases line up with TRBD2. The CDR3 length is 17 residues. Per germline, CDR1 SGHVS and CDR2 FNYEAQ. Trimming took 5 bases from V and 6 from J; bases not matched to a gene: 17. CDR3 nucleotide sequence: TGTGCCAGCAGCCACCAGACTAGCCCGAAGGGTTGCGATACGCAGTATTTT. It translates to CASSHQTSPKGCDTQYF. The full variable domain, in which reference TRBV7-6 and TRBJ2-3 provide the parts outside the CDR3, is GAGVSQSPRYKVTKRGQDVALRCDPISGHVSLYWYRQALGQGPEFLTYFNYEAQQDKSGLPNDRFSAERPEGSISTLTIQRTEQRDSAMYRCASSHQTSPKGCDTQYFGPGTRLTVL.

The chain recombines TRBV2 with TRBJ1-4, with D maybe TRBD1 (5 bases). The CDR3 is made up of 15 amino acids. The V end lost 3 bases, the J end lost 5 bases, and 13 bases lay between the germline ends. Germline CDR1 is SNHLY and CDR2 is FYNNEI. In DNA form, the CDR3 reads TGTGCCAGCAGTGACAGGGAGGGTTGGAATGAAAAACTGTTTTTT. Encoded protein: CASSDREGWNEKLFF.

V and J are TRBV27 and TRBJ1-1; unclear D gene. V lost 7 bases to trimming and J lost 5 bases, with 8 bases between them. The germline gives CDR1 MNHEY, CDR2 SMNVEV (reference sequence). The CDR3 spans 11 residues. The chain's CDR3 is CASIGRTEAFF. The CDR3 nucleotides are TGTGCCAGCATAGGGAGGACTGAAGCTTTCTTT.

This clonotype was seen at least ten times. The genes are TRBV28 and TRBJ2-7, with TRBD1 matching 9 bases. This CDR3 spans 16 amino acids. The V gene's germline CDR1 is MDHEN and CDR2 SYDVKM. The J segment lost 2 bases and the V segment lost 4 bases, leaving 9 bases of the junction unmatched. The CDR3 region is CASSSGQGTVAYEQYF. For the CDR3, the DNA is TGTGCCAGCAGTTCGGGACAGGGAACTGTAGCCTACGAGCAGTACTTC.

This clonotype was seen a few times. This CDR3 is CASSPRVARDEQFF. The CDR3 DNA sequence: TGTGCCAGCAGCCCAAGGGTTGCCAGGGATGAGCAGTTCTTC. The J gene is TRBJ2-1, the V gene TRBV11-2, with D possibly matching TRBD1 (5 bases). Germline CDR1 and CDR2: SGHAT and FQNNGV. This CDR3 contains 14 residues. The V end lost 5 bases, the J end lost 8 bases, and 16 bases lay between the germline ends.

This clonotype came up many times. The rearrangement links TRBV7-2 to TRBJ1-1; D is undetermined. The germline gives CDR1 SGHTA, CDR2 FQGNSA. V was trimmed by 1 base and J by 7 bases, leaving 10 bases between them. The length of the CDR3 is 13 residues. The CDR3 nucleotides read TGTGCCAGCAGCTTAGGGGAAGGCCATGAAGCTTTCTTT. It codes for CASSLGEGHEAFF.

CDR3 in amino acids: CASRYSDGYTF. The CDR3 DNA sequence: TGTGCCAGCAGATATTCGGATGGCTACACCTTC. The chain is built from TRBV7-9 and TRBJ1-2; D gene unclear. From germline, CDR1 is SEHNR and CDR2 FQNEAQ (reference sequence). The CDR3 length is 11 residues. Trimming left V 6 bases short and J 6 bases short, with 8 bases between.

V usage is TRBV7-9 and J usage is TRBJ1-1; TRBD1 might be the D (5 bases). The germline gives CDR1 SEHNR, CDR2 FQNEAQ (reference sequence). V was clipped by 1 base and J by 4 bases, with 10 bases between them. The CDR3 is made up of 14 amino acids. CDR3 in amino acids: CASSLVGGGTEAFF. The CDR3 DNA sequence: TGTGCCAGCAGCTTAGTCGGGGGGGGCACTGAAGCTTTCTTT.

This clonotype appeared a few times. The chain links TRBV2 to TRBJ1-1; D call uncertain. The V end was cut by 4 bases, the J end by 4 bases, with 10 bases between. The CDR3 sequence is 13 residues long. Germline loops: CDR1 SNHLY, CDR2 FYNNEI. The CDR3 loop reads CASSAESSTEAFF. In DNA form, the CDR3 reads TGTGCCAGCAGTGCGGAATCGTCCACTGAAGCTTTCTTT.

The V gene is TRBV4-1, the J gene TRBJ2-7, with D possibly being TRBD2 (5 bases). Germline lookup yields CDR1 MGHRA and CDR2 YSYEKL. This CDR3 contains 16 residues. V was cut by 0 bases and J by 0 bases, with 12 bases left in between. The CDR3: CASSQDGGGSSYEQYF. The CDR3 nucleotides read TGCGCCAGCAGCCAAGATGGAGGTGGGAGCTCCTACGAGCAGTACTTC.

This sequence joins TRBV6-5 and TRBJ2-3; 12 nucleotides agree with TRBD2. J gave up 5 bases and V 2 bases, and 8 bases lay outside the gene matches. The germline CDR1 and CDR2 sequences are MNHEY and SVGAGI. This CDR3 is 17 amino acids long. This CDR3 is CASSYAKLAGGRDTQYF. CDR3 coding DNA: TGTGCCAGCAGTTACGCGAAACTAGCGGGAGGCAGAGATACGCAGTATTTT.

The chain recombines TRBV5-1 with TRBJ2-3, with 10 bases that match TRBD2. The CDR3 loop spans 19 amino acids. Per the germline V gene, CDR1 is SGHRS and CDR2 is YFSETQ. V lost 0 bases, J lost 3 bases, and 13 bases stayed unmatched. CDR3 DNA: TGCGCCAGCAGCTTGGGACTCGGGGCTAGCGGGAGTTGGACAGATACGCAGTATTTT. Translated, it gives CASSLGLGASGSWTDTQYF.

Only a few counts were recorded for this clonotype. The chain joins TRBV6-2 or TRBV6-3 to TRBJ2-3; TRBD2 aligns across 10 bases. Germline V gene lookup returns CDR1 MNHEY and CDR2 SVGEGT. Trimming at V came to 3 bases and at J to 3 bases, leaving 9 bases not matched to a gene. The CDR3 is 17 amino acids. CDR3 in DNA: TGTGCCAGCAGTTATACCCCTAGCGGGAGTGGGACAGATACGCAGTATTTT. Amino acid sequence: CASSYTPSGSGTDTQYF.

In this sample, this clonotype turned up many times. The chain links TRBV19 to TRBJ2-1, with 9 nucleotides matching TRBD2. The V gene's germline CDR1 is LNHDA and CDR2 SQIVND (reference sequence). The CDR3 length is 15 residues. After removal of 6 bases from V and 5 bases from J, the junction contained 8 bases not matched to a gene. CDR3 bases: TGTGCCAGTAGCTCGGCGGGAGGGAGAAACAATGAGCAGTTCTTC. It specifies CASSSAGGRNNEQFF.